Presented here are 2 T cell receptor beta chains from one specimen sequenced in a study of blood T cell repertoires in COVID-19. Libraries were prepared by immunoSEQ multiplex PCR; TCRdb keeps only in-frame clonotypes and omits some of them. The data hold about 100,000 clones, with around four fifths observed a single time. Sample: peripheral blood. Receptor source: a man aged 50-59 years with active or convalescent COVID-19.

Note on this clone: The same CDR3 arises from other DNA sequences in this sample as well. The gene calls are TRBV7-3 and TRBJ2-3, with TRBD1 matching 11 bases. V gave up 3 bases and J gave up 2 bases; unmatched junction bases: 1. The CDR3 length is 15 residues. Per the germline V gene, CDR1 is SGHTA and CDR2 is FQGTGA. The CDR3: CASSLDRGLTDTQYF. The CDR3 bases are TGTGCCAGCAGCTTGGACAGGGGGCTCACAGATACGCAGTATTTT.

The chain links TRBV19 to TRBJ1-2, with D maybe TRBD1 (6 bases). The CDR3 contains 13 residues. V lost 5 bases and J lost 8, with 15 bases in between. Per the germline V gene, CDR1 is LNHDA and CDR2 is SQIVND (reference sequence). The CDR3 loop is CASSGGHSGGYTF. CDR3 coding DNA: TGTGCCAGTAGTGGGGGACATTCGGGCGGCTACACCTTC. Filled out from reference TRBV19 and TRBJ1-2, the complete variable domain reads DGGITQSPKYLFRKEGQNVTLSCEQNLNHDAMYWYRQDPGQGLRLIYYSQIVNDFQKGDIAEGYSVSREKKESFPLTVTSAQKNPTAFYLCASSGGHSGGYTFGSGTRLTVV.